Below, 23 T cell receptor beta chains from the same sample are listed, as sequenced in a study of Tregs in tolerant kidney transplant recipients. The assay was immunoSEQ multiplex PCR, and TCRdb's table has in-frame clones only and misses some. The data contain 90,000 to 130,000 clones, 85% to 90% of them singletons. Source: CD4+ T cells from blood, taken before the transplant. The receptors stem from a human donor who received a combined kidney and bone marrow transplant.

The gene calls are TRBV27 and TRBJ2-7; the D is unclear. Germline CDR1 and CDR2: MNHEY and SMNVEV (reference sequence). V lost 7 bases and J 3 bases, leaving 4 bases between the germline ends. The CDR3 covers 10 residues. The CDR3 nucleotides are TGTGCCAGCAACAACTACGAGCAGTACTTC. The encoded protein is CASNNYEQYF.

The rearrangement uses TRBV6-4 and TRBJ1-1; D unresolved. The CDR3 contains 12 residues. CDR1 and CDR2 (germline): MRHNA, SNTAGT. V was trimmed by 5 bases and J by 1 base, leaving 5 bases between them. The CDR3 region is CASSNGNTEAFF. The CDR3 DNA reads TGTGCCAGCAGTAACGGGAACACTGAAGCTTTCTTT.

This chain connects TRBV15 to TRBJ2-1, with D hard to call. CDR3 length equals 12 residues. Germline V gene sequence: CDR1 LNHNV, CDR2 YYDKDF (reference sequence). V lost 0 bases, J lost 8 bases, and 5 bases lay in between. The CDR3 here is CATSRDRDEQFF. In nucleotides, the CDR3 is TGTGCCACCAGCAGAGATCGTGATGAGCAGTTCTTC.

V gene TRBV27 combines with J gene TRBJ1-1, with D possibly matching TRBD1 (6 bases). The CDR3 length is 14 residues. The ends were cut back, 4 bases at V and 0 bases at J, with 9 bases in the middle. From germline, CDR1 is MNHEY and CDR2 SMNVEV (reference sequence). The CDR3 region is CASSSGQLNTEAFF. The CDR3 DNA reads TGTGCCAGCAGTTCCGGACAGCTGAACACTGAAGCTTTCTTT.

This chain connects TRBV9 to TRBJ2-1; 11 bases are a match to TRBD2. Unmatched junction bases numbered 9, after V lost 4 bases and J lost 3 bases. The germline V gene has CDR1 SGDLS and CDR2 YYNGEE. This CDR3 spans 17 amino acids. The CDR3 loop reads CASSSLAGGPVYNEQFF. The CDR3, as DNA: TGTGCCAGCAGCTCATTAGCGGGGGGGCCGGTCTACAATGAGCAGTTCTTC.

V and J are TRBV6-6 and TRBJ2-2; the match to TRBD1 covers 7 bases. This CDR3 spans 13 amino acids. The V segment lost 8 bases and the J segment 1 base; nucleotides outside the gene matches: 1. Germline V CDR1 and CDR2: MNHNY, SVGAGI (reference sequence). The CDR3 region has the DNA TGTGCCAGCGGGACAGTGAACACCGGGGAGCTGTTTTTT. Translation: CASGTVNTGELFF.

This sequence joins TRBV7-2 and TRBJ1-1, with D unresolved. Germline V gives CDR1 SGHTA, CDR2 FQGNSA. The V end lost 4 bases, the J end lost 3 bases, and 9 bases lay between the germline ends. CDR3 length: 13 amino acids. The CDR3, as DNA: TGTGCCAGCAGCTCCATTCGAGACACTGAAGCTTTCTTT. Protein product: CASSSIRDTEAFF.

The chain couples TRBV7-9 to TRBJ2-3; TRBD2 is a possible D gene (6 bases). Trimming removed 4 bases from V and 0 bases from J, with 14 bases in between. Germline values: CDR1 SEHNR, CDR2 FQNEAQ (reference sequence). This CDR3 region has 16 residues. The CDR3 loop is CASSSPLLASTDTQYF. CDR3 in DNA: TGTGCCAGCAGCTCCCCCCTACTAGCTAGCACAGATACGCAGTATTTT.

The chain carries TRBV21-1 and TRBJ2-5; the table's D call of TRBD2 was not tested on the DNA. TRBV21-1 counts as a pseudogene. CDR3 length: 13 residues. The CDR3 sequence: CASTHRGPKTQYF. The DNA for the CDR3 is TGTGCCAGTACTCACCGGGGTCCGAAGACCCAGTACTTC.

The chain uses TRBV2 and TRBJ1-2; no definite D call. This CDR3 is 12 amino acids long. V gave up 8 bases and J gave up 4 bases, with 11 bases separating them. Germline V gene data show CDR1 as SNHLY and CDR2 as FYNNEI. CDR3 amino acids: CASARVGYGYTF. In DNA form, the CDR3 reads TGTGCCAGCGCGAGGGTCGGCTATGGCTACACCTTC.

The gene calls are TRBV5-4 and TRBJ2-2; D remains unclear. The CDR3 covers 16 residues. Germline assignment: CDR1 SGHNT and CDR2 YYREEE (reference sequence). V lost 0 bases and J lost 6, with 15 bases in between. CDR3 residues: CASSLEARKEAGELFF. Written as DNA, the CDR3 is TGTGCCAGCAGCTTGGAGGCGCGGAAAGAGGCCGGGGAGCTGTTTTTT.

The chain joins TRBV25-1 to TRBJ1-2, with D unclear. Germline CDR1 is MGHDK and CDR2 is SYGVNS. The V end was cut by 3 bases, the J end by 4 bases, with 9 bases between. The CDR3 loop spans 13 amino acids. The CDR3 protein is CASSDSGSYGYTF. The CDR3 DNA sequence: TGTGCCAGCAGTGACTCGGGATCCTATGGCTACACCTTC.

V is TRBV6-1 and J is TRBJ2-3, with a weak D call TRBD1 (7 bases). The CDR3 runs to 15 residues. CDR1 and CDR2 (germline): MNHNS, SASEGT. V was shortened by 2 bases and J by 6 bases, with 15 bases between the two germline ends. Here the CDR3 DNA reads TGTGCCAGCAGTGAAAAGGAGGGGGCCGCCGATACGCAGTATTTT. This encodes CASSEKEGAADTQYF.

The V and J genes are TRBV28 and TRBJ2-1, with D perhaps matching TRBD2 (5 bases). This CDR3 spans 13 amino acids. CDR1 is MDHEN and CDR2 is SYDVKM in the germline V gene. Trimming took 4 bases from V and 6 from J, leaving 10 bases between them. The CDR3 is CASSSGFFNEQFF. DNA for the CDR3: TGTGCCAGCAGTTCGGGGTTTTTCAATGAGCAGTTCTTC.

The CDR3 reads CASSPGTGSNQPQHF. CDR3 DNA: TGTGCCAGCAGTCCTGGGACAGGGAGCAATCAGCCCCAGCATTTT. This rearrangement joins TRBV28 to TRBJ1-5, with TRBD1 matching 9 bases. The V gene's germline CDR1 is MDHEN and CDR2 SYDVKM. V trimming: 5 bases; J trimming: 1 base; junction bases outside the gene matches: 3. This CDR3 spans 15 amino acids.

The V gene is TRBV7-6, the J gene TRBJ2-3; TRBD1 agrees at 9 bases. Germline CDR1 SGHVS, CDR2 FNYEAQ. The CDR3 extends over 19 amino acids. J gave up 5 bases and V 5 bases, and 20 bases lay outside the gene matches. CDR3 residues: CASSTRVPTGGGGGDTQYF. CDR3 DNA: TGTGCCAGCAGCACCCGGGTACCCACAGGGGGCGGAGGAGGAGATACGCAGTATTTT.

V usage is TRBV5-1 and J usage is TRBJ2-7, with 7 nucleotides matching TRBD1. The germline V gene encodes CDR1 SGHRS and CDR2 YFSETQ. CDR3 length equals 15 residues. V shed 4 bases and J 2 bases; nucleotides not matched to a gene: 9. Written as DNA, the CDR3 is TGCGCCAGCAGCCCGACGACAGGGTTTACCTACGAGCAGTACTTC. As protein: CASSPTTGFTYEQYF.

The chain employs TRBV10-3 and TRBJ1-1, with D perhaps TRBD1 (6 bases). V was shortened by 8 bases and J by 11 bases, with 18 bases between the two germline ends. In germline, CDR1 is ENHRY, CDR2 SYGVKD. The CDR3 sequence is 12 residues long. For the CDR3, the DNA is TGTGCCATCGGGGGACATGTGTCGGCGGCTTTCTTT. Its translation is CAIGGHVSAAFF.

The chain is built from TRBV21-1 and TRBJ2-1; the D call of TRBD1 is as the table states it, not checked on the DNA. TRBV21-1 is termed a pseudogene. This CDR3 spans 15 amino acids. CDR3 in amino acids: CASSGLAGEDNEQFF. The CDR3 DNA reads TGTGCCAGCAGCGGCCTCGCAGGGGAAGACAATGAGCAGTTCTTC.

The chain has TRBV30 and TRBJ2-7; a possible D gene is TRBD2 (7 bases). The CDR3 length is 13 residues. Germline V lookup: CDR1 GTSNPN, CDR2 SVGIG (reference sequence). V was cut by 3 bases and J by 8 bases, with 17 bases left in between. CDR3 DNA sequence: TGTGCCTGGAGCGACAGGAGGGGGGGGCAGCAGTACTTC. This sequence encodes CAWSDRRGGQQYF.

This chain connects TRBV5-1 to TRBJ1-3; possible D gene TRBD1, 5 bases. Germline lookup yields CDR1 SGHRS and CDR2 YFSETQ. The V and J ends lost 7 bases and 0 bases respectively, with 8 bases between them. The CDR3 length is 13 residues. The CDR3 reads CASRQSSGNTIYF. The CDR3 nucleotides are TGCGCCAGCCGACAGAGCTCTGGAAACACCATATATTTT.

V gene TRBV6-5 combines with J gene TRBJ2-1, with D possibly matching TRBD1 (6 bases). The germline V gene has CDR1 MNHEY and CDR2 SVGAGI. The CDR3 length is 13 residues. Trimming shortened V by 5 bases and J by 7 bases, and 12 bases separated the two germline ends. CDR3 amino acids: CASSPPGQNEQFF. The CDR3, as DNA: TGTGCCAGCAGTCCTCCGGGACAAAATGAGCAGTTCTTC.

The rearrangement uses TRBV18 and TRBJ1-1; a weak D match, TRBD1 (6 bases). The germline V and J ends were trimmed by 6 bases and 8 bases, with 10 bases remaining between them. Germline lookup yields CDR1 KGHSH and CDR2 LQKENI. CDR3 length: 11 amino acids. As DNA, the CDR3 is TGTGCCAGCTCGCGACAGGACGAAGCTTTCTTT. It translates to CASSRQDEAFF.